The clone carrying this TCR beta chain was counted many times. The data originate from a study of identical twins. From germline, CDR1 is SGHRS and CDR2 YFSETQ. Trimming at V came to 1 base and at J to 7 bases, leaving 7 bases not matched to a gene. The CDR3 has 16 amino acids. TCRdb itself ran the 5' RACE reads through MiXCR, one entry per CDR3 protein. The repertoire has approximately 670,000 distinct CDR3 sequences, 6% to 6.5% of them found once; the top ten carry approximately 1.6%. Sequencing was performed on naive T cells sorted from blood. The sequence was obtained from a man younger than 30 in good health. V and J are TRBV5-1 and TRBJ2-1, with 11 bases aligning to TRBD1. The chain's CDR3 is CASSLNRDRGSNEQFF. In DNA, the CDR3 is TGCGCCAGCAGCTTGAACCGGGACAGGGGGTCGAATGAGCAGTTCTTC.